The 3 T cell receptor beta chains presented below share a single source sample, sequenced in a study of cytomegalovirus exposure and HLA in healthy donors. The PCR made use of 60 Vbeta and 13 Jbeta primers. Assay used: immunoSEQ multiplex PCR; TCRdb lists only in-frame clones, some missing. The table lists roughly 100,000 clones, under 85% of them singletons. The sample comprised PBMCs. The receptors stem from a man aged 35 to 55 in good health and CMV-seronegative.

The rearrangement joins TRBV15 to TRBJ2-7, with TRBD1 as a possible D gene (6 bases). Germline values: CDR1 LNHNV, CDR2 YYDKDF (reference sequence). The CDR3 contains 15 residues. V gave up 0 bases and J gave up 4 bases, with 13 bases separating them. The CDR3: CATSRDRGATYEQYF. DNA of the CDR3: TGTGCCACCAGCAGAGACAGGGGAGCTACTTACGAGCAGTACTTC.

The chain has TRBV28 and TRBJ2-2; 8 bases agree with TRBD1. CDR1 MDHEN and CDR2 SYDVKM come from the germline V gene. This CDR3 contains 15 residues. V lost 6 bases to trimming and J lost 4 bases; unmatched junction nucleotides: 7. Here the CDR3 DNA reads TGTGCCAGCAGCCCAGGGGGCTCGGGCACCGGGGAGCTGTTTTTT. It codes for CASSPGGSGTGELFF.

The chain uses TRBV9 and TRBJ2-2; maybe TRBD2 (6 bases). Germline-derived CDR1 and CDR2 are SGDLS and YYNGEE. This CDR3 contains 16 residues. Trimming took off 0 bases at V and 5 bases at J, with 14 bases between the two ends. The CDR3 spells CASSVVAEVRTGELFF. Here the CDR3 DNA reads TGTGCCAGCAGCGTAGTAGCGGAGGTTAGGACCGGGGAGCTGTTTTTT.